Listed here are 10 T cell receptor beta chains from one sample, sequenced in a study of T cell changes during pregnancy in multiple sclerosis. Repertoires were generated with immunoSEQ multiplex PCR, while TCRdb's copy carries only in-frame clones and drops some. The data hold more than 65,000 clones, with 91% observed a single time. The sequences come from peripheral blood, collected in the first trimester of pregnancy. Every receptor here comes from a female donor with multiple sclerosis, enrolled in a pregnancy study.

This sequence joins TRBV6-5 and TRBJ2-5, with TRBD1 as a possible D gene (6 bases). The CDR3 loop spans 15 amino acids. Germline loops: CDR1 MNHEY, CDR2 SVGAGI. The germline V and J ends were trimmed by 6 bases and 2 bases, with 16 bases remaining between them. The CDR3 DNA follows: TGTGCCAGCAGCTCATTGGGGGCGAGGCAAGAGACCCAGTACTTC. Amino acids: CASSSLGARQETQYF.

The CDR3 coding sequence is TGTGCCAGCAGTGCGCGACAGGGGTCCTACGAGCAGTACTTC. This sequence encodes CASSARQGSYEQYF. The rearrangement joins TRBV9 to TRBJ2-7; 8 bases match TRBD1. This CDR3 has 14 residues. CDR1 and CDR2 (germline): SGDLS, YYNGEE. Trimming removed 5 bases from V and 1 base from J; junction bases left unmatched: 5.

The chain is built from TRBV30 and TRBJ2-1; the D gene is possibly TRBD2 (5 bases). The CDR3 has 15 amino acids. The germline gives CDR1 GTSNPN, CDR2 SVGIG (reference sequence). Trimming took 1 base from V and 3 from J, leaving 13 bases between them. This chain's CDR3 is CAWSGGPLLYNEQFF. The CDR3 DNA sequence: TGTGCCTGGAGTGGCGGGCCCTTGCTCTACAATGAGCAGTTCTTC.

This clone was detected a few times. This CDR3 reads CASSQKTDMNTEAFF. Here the CDR3 DNA reads TGTGCCAGCAGCCAAAAGACAGACATGAACACTGAAGCTTTCTTT. The rearrangement uses TRBV4-2 and TRBJ1-1; D is perhaps TRBD1 (5 bases). Per the germline V gene, CDR1 is LGHNA and CDR2 is YNFKEQ. The ends were cut back, 2 bases at V and 0 bases at J, with 10 bases in the middle. The CDR3 consists of 15 residues.

This chain links TRBV10-1 with TRBJ2-1; TRBD1 is a possible D gene (5 bases). From germline, CDR1 is WNHNN and CDR2 SYGVQD (reference sequence). The CDR3 totals 18 residues. V was shortened by 6 bases and J by 0 bases, with 21 bases between the two germline ends. CDR3 in amino acids: CASRADRVKGGSYNEQFF. The DNA of the CDR3 is TGCGCCAGCAGGGCTGACAGAGTCAAGGGCGGCTCCTACAATGAGCAGTTCTTC.

This clone has only one observation. The rearrangement uses TRBV18 and TRBJ1-5; D unresolved. The CDR3 has 15 amino acids. Germline V gene lookup returns CDR1 KGHSH and CDR2 LQKENI. The V gene lost 5 bases and the J gene lost 0 bases, with 11 bases spanning the gap. CDR3 amino acids: CASSESPGSNQPQHF. As DNA, the CDR3 is TGTGCCAGCTCAGAATCTCCGGGTAGCAATCAGCCCCAGCATTTT.

This rearrangement joins TRBV7-2 to TRBJ2-1; TRBD2 might be the D (5 bases). CDR3 length: 17 residues. Germline V gene sequence: CDR1 SGHTA, CDR2 FQGNSA. Between the trimmed V and J ends, which lost 1 base and 0 bases, there was a span of 13 bases. CDR3 bases: TGTGCCAGCAGCTTAGAGGCCCGACTACTCTCCTACAATGAGCAGTTCTTC. Translating it yields CASSLEARLLSYNEQFF.

The CDR3 here is CASAGLTNEKLFF. CDR3 nucleotide sequence: TGTGCCAGCGCCGGACTAACTAATGAAAAACTGTTTTTT. The V gene is TRBV19, the J gene TRBJ1-4; D not resolved. From germline, CDR1 is LNHDA and CDR2 SQIVND (reference sequence). The CDR3 runs 13 residues. Trimming left V 9 bases short and J 1 base short, with 9 bases between. The variable domain in full, with the rest retrieved from reference TRBV19 and TRBJ1-4, is DGGITQSPKYLFRKEGQNVTLSCEQNLNHDAMYWYRQDPGQGLRLIYYSQIVNDFQKGDIAEGYSVSREKKESFPLTVTSAQKNPTAFYLCASAGLTNEKLFFGSGTQLSVL.

The genes are TRBV27 and TRBJ2-3, with a possible D match to TRBD2 (5 bases). V lost 5 bases, J lost 7 bases, and 13 bases lay in between. This CDR3 is 13 amino acids long. Germline loops: CDR1 MNHEY, CDR2 SMNVEV (reference sequence). Written as DNA, the CDR3 is TGTGCCAGCAGTCTAATAATCGGGAATACGCAGTATTTT. As protein: CASSLIIGNTQYF.

The chain recombines TRBV6-5 with TRBJ1-3; the D gene is possibly TRBD1 (5 bases). CDR1 is MNHEY and CDR2 is SVGAGI in the germline V gene. Trimming took off 0 bases at V and 2 bases at J, with 8 bases between the two ends. This CDR3 comprises 15 residues. CDR3 sequence (DNA): TGTGCCAGCAGTTACTCGGGGACTGCTGGAAACACCATATATTTT. It codes for CASSYSGTAGNTIYF.